This record covers a single T cell receptor (beta chain). The data originate from a study of blood T cell repertoires in COVID-19. In the study overall: From the United States, Italy and Spain came samples of acute and convalescent COVID-19. The cDNA or gDNA used as material had been derived from T cells, B-cell-depleted T cells, or PBMCs.

Per the original data handling: Estimated nucleated cell counts came from reference gene primer amplification. The method was immunoSEQ multiplex PCR; TCRdb's version includes in-frame clones alone and lacks a portion of them. That table furnishes V, J and clone size, whereas the DNA furnished D and trimming. Here the sample spans 70,000 to 95,000 clones, 70% to 90% being singletons. CDR1 SGHDT and CDR2 YYEEEE come from the germline V gene. The CDR3 is 16 amino acids. V lost 0 bases, J lost 0 bases, and 12 bases lay in between. The clonotype comes from a woman in her seventies with acute or convalescent COVID-19. Sequenced material: peripheral blood. This chain links TRBV5-6 with TRBJ1-1; weak D call: TRBD1 (6 bases). The CDR3 DNA is TGTGCCAGCAGCTTGGACCGAACAGGGTTGAACACTGAAGCTTTCTTT. It specifies CASSLDRTGLNTEAFF.